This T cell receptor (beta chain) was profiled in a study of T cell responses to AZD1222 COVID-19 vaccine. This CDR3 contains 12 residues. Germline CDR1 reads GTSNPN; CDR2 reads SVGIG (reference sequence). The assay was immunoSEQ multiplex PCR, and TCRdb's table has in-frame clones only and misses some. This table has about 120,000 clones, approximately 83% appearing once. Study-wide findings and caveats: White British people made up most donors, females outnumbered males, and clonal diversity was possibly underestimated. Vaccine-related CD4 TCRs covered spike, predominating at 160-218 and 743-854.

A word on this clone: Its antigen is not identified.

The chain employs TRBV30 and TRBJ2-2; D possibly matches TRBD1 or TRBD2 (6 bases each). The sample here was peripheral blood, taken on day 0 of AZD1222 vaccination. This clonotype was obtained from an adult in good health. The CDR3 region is CVLGGQIGELFF. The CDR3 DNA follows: TGTGTTTTAGGGGGGCAAATCGGGGAGCTGTTTTTT.